The rows below give T cell receptor beta chains drawn from one sample of a study of Ad26.COV2.S vaccination and SARS-CoV-2 variants. The assay was immunoSEQ multiplex PCR, and TCRdb's table has in-frame clones only and misses some. The table has 350,000 to 450,000 clones, under 90% seen once; the top ten hold more than 7%. The specimen comprised peripheral blood, sampled in a trial of Ad26.COV2.S vaccine versus placebo. The receptors derive from a person aged 18-60 years who received the Ad26.COV2.S COVID-19 vaccine or a placebo. Each CDR3 is given with its conserved first and last residue. The D gene is left open where the match is weak. Not all rows give a size; the values are once, few, many and, for expanded clones, a class.

size: NA; J: TRBJ2-7; V: TRBV19; D: TRBD2; DNA: TGTGCCAGTAGTATAGGAGCGGGACTACACAGCGAGCAGTACTTC; CDR3: CASSIGAGLHSEQYF
size: NA; J: TRBJ2-3; V: TRBV7-2; D: TRBD2; DNA: TGTGCCAGCAGCCCCGGACTAGCGGGGGGACACACAGATACGCAGTATTTT; CDR3: CASSPGLAGGHTDTQYF
size: NA; J: TRBJ2-5; V: TRBV10-1; D: TRBD1; DNA: TGCGCCAGCACTATCGCCTCGGACAGGGGGGAAGAGACCCAGTACTTC; CDR3: CASTIASDRGEETQYF
size: NA; J: TRBJ2-3; V: TRBV11-3; D: TRBD2; DNA: TGTGCCAGCACTAGCGGGACAGATACGCAGTATTTT; CDR3: CASTSGTDTQYF
size: NA; J: TRBJ1-2; V: TRBV4-3; D: NA; DNA: TGCGCCAGCAGCCAAGATCGGAAAATCAGGGTTTATGGCTACACCTTC; CDR3: CASSQDRKIRVYGYTF
size: NA; J: TRBJ2-1; V: TRBV9; D: NA; DNA: TGTGCCAGCAGCGCAGTTGGAAAGGGGCAGTTCTTC; CDR3: CASSAVGKGQFF
size: NA; J: TRBJ1-1; V: TRBV5-1; D: TRBD1; DNA: TGCGCCAGCAGCACGGGACAGGGTGGAGGGTACACTGAAGCTTTCTTT; CDR3: CASSTGQGGGYTEAFF
size: NA; J: TRBJ1-2; V: TRBV5-5; D: NA; DNA: TGTGCCAGCAGCTTGGGTACCGTCTTC; CDR3: CASSLGTVF
size: NA; J: TRBJ1-2; V: TRBV5-1; D: NA; DNA: TGCGCCAGCAGCTTGGACAGGCCTAACTATGGCTACACCTTC; CDR3: CASSLDRPNYGYTF
size: NA; J: TRBJ2-5; V: TRBV5-1; D: NA; DNA: TGCGCCAGCAGCTTGGGAACCGGAGGATGGGAGACCCAGTACTTC; CDR3: CASSLGTGGWETQYF
size: NA; J: TRBJ2-7; V: TRBV9; D: NA; DNA: TGTGCCAGCAGCGCTCTATCGGGGACCTACGAGCAGTACTTC; CDR3: CASSALSGTYEQYF
size: NA; J: TRBJ2-7; V: TRBV19; D: TRBD1; DNA: TGTGCCAGTACCATGACTGGGACAGGGTTCCAAGAGCAGTACTTC; CDR3: CASTMTGTGFQEQYF
size: once; J: TRBJ2-1; V: TRBV7-2; D: NA; DNA: TGTGCCAGCAGCTCCGGCCCTGGCAGGGAAGGGGGCAATGAGCAGTTCTTC; CDR3: CASSSGPGREGGNEQFF
size: NA; J: TRBJ1-1; V: TRBV5-1; D: NA; DNA: TGCGCCAGCAGCTTGATCCGGGGGGCCCAAGGTGCTTTCTTT; CDR3: CASSLIRGAQGAFF
size: NA; J: TRBJ1-1; V: TRBV9; D: TRBD1; DNA: TGTGCCAGTACCTTGACAGGGGCCAACACTGAAGCTTTCTTT; CDR3: CASTLTGANTEAFF
size: NA; J: TRBJ1-1; V: TRBV25-1; D: NA; DNA: TGTGCCAGCAGTTCCTCGGGGGCCACTGAAGCTTTCTTT; CDR3: CASSSSGATEAFF
size: NA; J: TRBJ1-2; V: TRBV7-8; D: NA; DNA: TGTGCCAGCAGCACGGGCCAGACTCTCCGCGGCTACACCTTC; CDR3: CASSTGQTLRGYTF
size: NA; J: TRBJ2-7; V: TRBV4-2; D: NA; DNA: TGTGCCAGCAGCCAACCAGACAGGCTCTCCTACGAGCAGTACTTC; CDR3: CASSQPDRLSYEQYF
size: NA; J: TRBJ2-7; V: TRBV19; D: NA; DNA: TGTGCCAGTAGCCAGCCCCCATGGGACGAGCAGTACTTC; CDR3: CASSQPPWDEQYF
size: NA; J: TRBJ1-2; V: TRBV4-3; D: NA; DNA: TGCGCCAGCAGCCCAAGATCCAAAAGGGGCTATGGCTACACCTTC; CDR3: CASSPRSKRGYGYTF
size: NA; J: TRBJ2-3; V: TRBV24-1; D: NA; DNA: TGTGCCACCAGTGGACCGGGACGGCGAAACACAGATACGCAGTATTTT; CDR3: CATSGPGRRNTDTQYF
size: NA; J: TRBJ1-1; V: TRBV6-5; D: NA; DNA: TGTGCCAGCAGTTCTCTTAGTTGGGGAACACTGGAAGCTTTCTTT; CDR3: CASSSLSWGTLEAFF
size: NA; J: TRBJ2-1; V: TRBV6-5; D: TRBD2; DNA: TGTGCCAGCAGCGACTCCGGGACTAGCGCGGATGAGCAGTTCTTC; CDR3: CASSDSGTSADEQFF
size: NA; J: TRBJ2-1; V: TRBV9; D: TRBD2; DNA: TGTGCCAGCAGCGTAGATTTGCCCAGCGGGGGGGACAATGAGCAGTTCTTC; CDR3: CASSVDLPSGGDNEQFF
size: few; J: TRBJ1-6; V: TRBV18; D: NA; DNA: TGTGCCAGCTCGCCGGATAATGGAGGATCACCCCTCCACTTT; CDR3: CASSPDNGGSPLHF
size: NA; J: TRBJ1-1; V: TRBV2; D: TRBD1; DNA: TGTGCCAGCAGCCTACAGGGGACGAACACTGAAGCTTTCTTT; CDR3: CASSLQGTNTEAFF
size: NA; J: TRBJ1-4; V: TRBV2; D: NA; DNA: TGTGCCAGCAAGGAGCAGTTTGAAAAACTGTTTTTT; CDR3: CASKEQFEKLFF
size: NA; J: TRBJ2-7; V: TRBV29-1; D: TRBD2; DNA: TGCAGCGTTGTGGGAGGGACCTACGAGCAGTACTTC; CDR3: CSVVGGTYEQYF
size: NA; J: TRBJ1-2; V: TRBV18; D: TRBD1; DNA: TGTGCCAGCTCTATCTTGGACAGGGGGAACTATGGCTACACCTTC; CDR3: CASSILDRGNYGYTF
size: NA; J: TRBJ2-3; V: TRBV5-4; D: NA; DNA: TGTGCCAGCAGCTTGTGGGCGATAACAGATACGCAGTATTTT; CDR3: CASSLWAITDTQYF
size: NA; J: TRBJ1-5; V: TRBV29-1; D: TRBD1; DNA: TGCAGTGATACAGGGGAGGGTCAGCCCCAGCATTTT; CDR3: CSDTGEGQPQHF
size: NA; J: TRBJ2-3; V: TRBV13; D: TRBD2; DNA: TGTGCCAGCAGCTTCAGCGGGGGTAGCACAGATACGCAGTATTTT; CDR3: CASSFSGGSTDTQYF
size: NA; J: TRBJ2-6; V: TRBV19; D: NA; DNA: TGTGCCAGTAGTATGTTTAGGGTCGAGACCTTGGCTGGGGCCAACGTCCTGACTTTC; CDR3: CASSMFRVETLAGANVLTF
size: NA; J: TRBJ1-5; V: TRBV2; D: TRBD1; DNA: TGTGCCAGCGCTTCTGGGACAGTTAATAGCAATCAGCCCCAGCATTTT; CDR3: CASASGTVNSNQPQHF
size: NA; J: TRBJ1-5; V: TRBV2; D: NA; DNA: TGTGCCAGCGGGAGGGAAAGCAATCAGCCCCAGCATTTT; CDR3: CASGRESNQPQHF
size: NA; J: TRBJ1-1; V: TRBV4-1; D: NA; DNA: TGCGCCAGCAGCCAACCGACAGGATACCTGAACACTGAAGCTTTCTTT; CDR3: CASSQPTGYLNTEAFF
size: NA; J: TRBJ1-4; V: TRBV29-1; D: NA; DNA: TGCAGCGTCTTGAGGGGGATCAATGAAAAACTGTTTTTT; CDR3: CSVLRGINEKLFF
size: NA; J: TRBJ1-2; V: TRBV27; D: TRBD1; DNA: TGTGCCAGCAGTTTAAGACAGGGGGCTAGAGGCTACACCTTC; CDR3: CASSLRQGARGYTF
size: NA; J: TRBJ2-5; V: TRBV5-1; D: NA; DNA: TGCGCCAGCAGCTTTTACGGGAGCGAAGAGACCCAGTACTTC; CDR3: CASSFYGSEETQYF
size: NA; J: TRBJ2-7; V: TRBV7-8; D: NA; DNA: TGTGCCAGCAGCCTCGGGAGTGGGTTGCAGTACTTC; CDR3: CASSLGSGLQYF
size: NA; J: TRBJ2-7; V: TRBV7-8; D: NA; DNA: TGTGCCAGCAGCTTAGTAAGCGAGCAGTACTTC; CDR3: CASSLVSEQYF
size: NA; J: TRBJ2-5; V: TRBV12-5; D: TRBD2; DNA: TGTGCTAGTGGTTTGGTCCTAGCGGGGAGGTCAGAGACCCAGTACTTC; CDR3: CASGLVLAGRSETQYF
size: once; J: TRBJ1-3; V: TRBV15; D: NA; DNA: TGTGCCACCAGCAGAGCCGGCCACGGGGCCCTGAGCTCTGGAAACACCATATATTTT; CDR3: CATSRAGHGALSSGNTIYF
size: NA; J: TRBJ2-4; V: TRBV9; D: NA; DNA: TGTGCCAGCAGCGTAGCTGGAGGAATAGCCAAAAACATTCAGTACTTC; CDR3: CASSVAGGIAKNIQYF
size: once; J: TRBJ2-5; V: TRBV12-3/TRBV12-4; D: TRBD1; DNA: TGTGCCAGCAGGACAGGGGGGCCGGCGACCCAGTACTTC; CDR3: CASRTGGPATQYF
size: NA; J: TRBJ2-1; V: TRBV5-6; D: NA; DNA: TGTGCCAGCAGCTTGGAACTAGCATACAATGAGCAGTTCTTC; CDR3: CASSLELAYNEQFF
size: NA; J: TRBJ1-1; V: TRBV5-1; D: NA; DNA: TGCGCCAGCAGCTCTCGGACTCCTAACACTGAAGCTTTCTTT; CDR3: CASSSRTPNTEAFF
size: NA; J: TRBJ2-1; V: TRBV27; D: NA; DNA: TGTGCCAGCAGTTTGGACGGATCCTACAATGAGCAGTTCTTC; CDR3: CASSLDGSYNEQFF
size: NA; J: TRBJ1-2; V: TRBV11-3; D: TRBD1; DNA: TGTGCCAGCAGCTTAGCGAGGGGACAGATTGTCAACACCTTC; CDR3: CASSLARGQIVNTF
size: NA; J: TRBJ2-7; V: TRBV10-3; D: NA; DNA: TGTGCCATCAGTAGGAGGGAGGGGGACGGATGGTGGGTCGAGCAGTACTTC; CDR3: CAISRREGDGWWVEQYF
size: few; J: TRBJ1-2; V: TRBV27; D: NA; DNA: TGTGCCAGCAGTTTACGCGCCCCGACAGGCTATGGCTACACCTTC; CDR3: CASSLRAPTGYGYTF
size: NA; J: TRBJ1-5; V: TRBV24-1; D: TRBD1; DNA: TGTGCCACCAGTCCCGGGACAGGGGTAATGCAGCCCCAGCATTTT; CDR3: CATSPGTGVMQPQHF
size: NA; J: TRBJ2-7; V: TRBV6-1; D: NA; DNA: TGTGCCAGCAGTGAAGACCCCCACGAGAGACCACAGTACTTC; CDR3: CASSEDPHERPQYF
size: NA; J: TRBJ1-4; V: TRBV11-3; D: NA; DNA: TGTGCCAGCAGCCTCCCGACGGGGGGCGGGACCTTTTTT; CDR3: CASSLPTGGGTFF
size: NA; J: TRBJ1-2; V: TRBV20-1; D: NA; DNA: TGCAGTGCCCCCTTCGGGGATATACACACCTTC; CDR3: CSAPFGDIHTF
size: NA; J: TRBJ2-1; V: TRBV19; D: NA; DNA: TGTGCCACCGGACAGTATGGTTACAATGAGCAGTTCTTC; CDR3: CATGQYGYNEQFF
size: NA; J: TRBJ2-7; V: TRBV3-1/TRBV3-2; D: NA; DNA: TGTGCCAGCAGCCAAGCGACTAACTACGAGCAGTACTTC; CDR3: CASSQATNYEQYF
size: NA; J: TRBJ2-4; V: TRBV11-2; D: TRBD1; DNA: TGTGCCAGCGGACCGGGACAGGGTTTCATTCAGTACTTC; CDR3: CASGPGQGFIQYF